This T cell receptor (beta chain) originates from a study of blood T cell repertoires in COVID-19. Study at large: The United States, Italy and Spain supplied acute and convalescent COVID-19 samples.

This CDR3 has 15 amino acids. The germline V gene encodes CDR1 SGHRS and CDR2 YFSETQ. With 3 bases removed from V and 7 bases from J, the gap between germline ends came to 20 bases. Clones were sequenced by immunoSEQ multiplex PCR, and TCRdb holds only the in-frame ones, with some missing. Of about 320,000 clones listed, 75% to 90% were seen once; the top ten hold more than 5%. The participants were between roughly 18 and 100 years old and came from 20 to 30 US areas. Categorization into cohorts depended on clinical history that participants reported. V usage is TRBV5-1 and J usage is TRBJ2-7; tentatively, D is TRBD1 (5 bases). What was sequenced was PBMCs or T cells enriched from blood (not recorded which). The clonotype was recovered from a young man who had recovered from COVID-19. The DNA for the CDR3 is TGCGCCAGCAGCTATGGTCAGGGCGGTATTCTAGAGCAGTACTTC. Residues: CASSYGQGGILEQYF. Based on the CDR3 plus reference TRBV5-1 and TRBJ2-7, the full variable domain is KAGVTQTPRYLIKTRGQQVTLSCSPISGHRSVSWYQQTPGQGLQFLFEYFSETQRNKGNFPGRFSGRQFSNSRSEMNVSTLELGDSALYLCASSYGQGGILEQYFGPGTRLTVT.